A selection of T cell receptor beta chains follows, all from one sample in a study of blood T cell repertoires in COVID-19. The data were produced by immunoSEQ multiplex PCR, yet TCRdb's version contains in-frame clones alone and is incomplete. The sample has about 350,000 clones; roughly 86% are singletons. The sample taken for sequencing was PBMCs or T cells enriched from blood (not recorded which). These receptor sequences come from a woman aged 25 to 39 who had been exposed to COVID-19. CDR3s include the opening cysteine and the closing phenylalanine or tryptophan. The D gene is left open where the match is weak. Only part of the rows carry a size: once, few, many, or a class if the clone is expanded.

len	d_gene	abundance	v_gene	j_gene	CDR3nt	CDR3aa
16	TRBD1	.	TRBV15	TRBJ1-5	TGTGCCACCAGCAGAGGAGACAGGGGCGGGAATCAGCCCCAGCATTTT	CATSRGDRGGNQPQHF
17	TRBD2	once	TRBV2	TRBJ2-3	TGTGCCAGCAGTGTGGTAGCGGGAGGGCTTAGGACAGATACGCAGTATTTT	CASSVVAGGLRTDTQYF
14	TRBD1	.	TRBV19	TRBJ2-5	TGTGCCAGTACCAAGACAGGGTTCGGGGAGACCCAGTACTTC	CASTKTGFGETQYF
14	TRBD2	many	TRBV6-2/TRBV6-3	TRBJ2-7	TGTGCCAGCAGTAGGACTAGCGGGATTTGGGAGCAGTACTTC	CASSRTSGIWEQYF
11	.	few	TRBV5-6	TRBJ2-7	TGTGCCAGCAGCTTGGGGGCCGAGCAGTACTTC	CASSLGAEQYF
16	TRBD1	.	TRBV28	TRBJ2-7	TGTGCCAGCAGTTTAGGGGGCGGGACAGGGATCTACGAGCAGTACTTC	CASSLGGGTGIYEQYF
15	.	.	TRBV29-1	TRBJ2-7	TGCAGCGTTGAGCCCCCGGGAGACACCCGGAACGAGCAGTACTTC	CSVEPPGDTRNEQYF
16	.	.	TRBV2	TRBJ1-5	TGTGCCAGCAGTGGGGCAACAGCAGGGGGCAATCAGCCCCAGCATTTT	CASSGATAGGNQPQHF
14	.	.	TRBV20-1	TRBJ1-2	TGCAGTGCTAGTAACCAAGCGGAGGGCTATGGCTACACCTTC	CSASNQAEGYGYTF
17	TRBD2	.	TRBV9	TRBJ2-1	TGTGCCAGCAGCGTACTCTCGGGGGAGGGGACCTACAATGAGCAGTTCTTC	CASSVLSGEGTYNEQFF
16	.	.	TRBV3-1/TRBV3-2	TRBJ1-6	TGTGCCAGCAGCTCCGAGGCAGAGAACTATAATTCACCCCTCCACTTT	CASSSEAENYNSPLHF
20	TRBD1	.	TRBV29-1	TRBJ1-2	TGCAGCGTTTTAAACCCCCAGGGGCCGATGGACAGGGGATTTAACTATGGCTACACCTTC	CSVLNPQGPMDRGFNYGYTF
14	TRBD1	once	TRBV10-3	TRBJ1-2	TGTGCCATCAGTGAGGGACAGGGAGTCTATGGCTACACCTTC	CAISEGQGVYGYTF
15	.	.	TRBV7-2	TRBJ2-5	TGTGCCAGCAGCTTAGGTTCCAGGGGTTGGGAGACCCAGTACTTC	CASSLGSRGWETQYF
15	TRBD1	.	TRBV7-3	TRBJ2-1	TGTGCCAGCAGCCCTGACAGGGGCTCCTACAATGAGCAGTTCTTC	CASSPDRGSYNEQFF
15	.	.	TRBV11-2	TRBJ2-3	TGTGCCAGCAGCTTAGCTGGACAGAGCACAGATACGCAGTATTTT	CASSLAGQSTDTQYF
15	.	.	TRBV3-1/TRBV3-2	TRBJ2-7	TGTGCCAGCAGCCAAGTGAGCGGAGCTGCCTACGAGCAGTACTTC	CASSQVSGAAYEQYF
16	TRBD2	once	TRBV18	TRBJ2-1	TGTGCCAGCTCACCACCCGGGACTAGCGGTAACAATGAGCAGTTCTTC	CASSPPGTSGNNEQFF
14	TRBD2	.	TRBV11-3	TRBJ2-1	TGTGCCAGCAGCCCTTCTGGACTAGCGGGAGGGAAGTTCTTC	CASSPSGLAGGKFF
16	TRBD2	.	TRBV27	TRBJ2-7	TGTGCCAGCAGTCTACTAGCGGGAGGGATTGGAGGAGAGCAGTACTTC	CASSLLAGGIGGEQYF
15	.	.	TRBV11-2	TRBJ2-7	TGTGCCAGCAGCCCCCCAGGAGGACAGTCCTACGAGCAGTACTTC	CASSPPGGQSYEQYF
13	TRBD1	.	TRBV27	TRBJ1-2	TGTGCCAGCAGTGACTACAGGGGGGGTGGCTACACCTTC	CASSDYRGGGYTF
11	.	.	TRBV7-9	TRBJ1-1	TGTGCCAGCACTTCCCTCGGGGAAGCTTTCTTT	CASTSLGEAFF
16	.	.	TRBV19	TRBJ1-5	TGTGCCAGTAGTATTCTGGCGGGTTCGGGCAATCAGCCCCAGCATTTT	CASSILAGSGNQPQHF
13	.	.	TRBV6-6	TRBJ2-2	TGTGCCAGCAGTTACTCAGACGGAACGGGGCTGTTTTTT	CASSYSDGTGLFF
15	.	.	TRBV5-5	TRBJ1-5	TGTGCCAGCAGCTCGGCAGGGCTGAGCAATCAGCCCCAGCATTTT	CASSSAGLSNQPQHF
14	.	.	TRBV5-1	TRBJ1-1	TGCGCCAGCTCCTGGCGGTCGGGGAACACTGAAGCTTTCTTT	CASSWRSGNTEAFF
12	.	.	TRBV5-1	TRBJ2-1	TGCGCCAGCAGCGAGACTACCAATGAGCAGTTCTTC	CASSETTNEQFF
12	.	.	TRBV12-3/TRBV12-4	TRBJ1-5	TGTGCCAGCAGTTTTTCGGGGCAGCCCCAGCATTTT	CASSFSGQPQHF
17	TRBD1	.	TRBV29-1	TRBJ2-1	TGCAGCGTCGATACTTTGGACAGGAGAAGCTCCTACAATGAGCAGTTCTTC	CSVDTLDRRSSYNEQFF
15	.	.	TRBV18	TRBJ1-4	TGTGCCAGCTCGCCCCGGGGGACCTCGGAAGAAAAACTGTTTTTT	CASSPRGTSEEKLFF